The 21 T cell receptor beta chains given below trace back to one sample, sequenced in a study of vaccination and CD4 T cells after COVID-19. The study sequenced cultured CD4+ T cell DNA using the Oncomine TCR Beta short-read assay. TCRdb reprocessed the PCR reads with MiXCR, giving one entry per CDR3 protein. The table lists about 17,000 distinct CDR3 sequences, nearly 50% of them singletons. Treatment: roughly 10-day PBMC culture with coronavirus spike peptide pools or control peptides (ViraFEST assay). These TCRs' antigens remain unknown. The sequencing here drew on CD4+ T cells from blood, cultured in vitro, taken before SARS-CoV-2 vaccination. The source of these receptors is a human donor who had recovered from COVID-19.

CDR3 residues: CSANPGTRIAEQYF. The CDR3 DNA is TGCAGTGCTAATCCGGGGACTAGGATTGCCGAGCAGTACTTC. The chain carries TRBV20-1 and TRBJ2-7, with 8 bases matching TRBD2. Germline trimming cut 4 bases from V and 6 bases from J; bases unmatched to any gene: 11. The CDR3 totals 14 residues. Germline-derived CDR1 and CDR2 are DFQATT and SNEGSKA (reference sequence).

The chain is built from TRBV6-5 and TRBJ1-5; D might be TRBD1 (5 bases). Germline V gene sequence: CDR1 MNHEY, CDR2 SVGAGI. V was pared by 0 bases and J by 11 bases, with 11 bases between. The CDR3 runs to 13 residues. The CDR3 reads CASSYSAGGAQHF. The CDR3 nucleotides are TGTGCCAGCAGTTACTCAGCGGGGGGGGCCCAGCATTTT.

In DNA form, the CDR3 reads TGCGCCAGCAGCTTGCTCTCTGGATGGGACACTGAAGCTTTCTTT. The encoded protein is CASSLLSGWDTEAFF. This rearrangement joins TRBV5-1 to TRBJ1-1; D gene unclear. V lost 1 base to trimming and J lost 3 bases, with 13 bases between them. CDR1 and CDR2 from the germline V gene are SGHRS and YFSETQ. The CDR3 extends over 15 amino acids.

The chain joins TRBV20-1 to TRBJ1-2; D possibly corresponds to TRBD1 (5 bases). CDR3 length equals 12 residues. V was trimmed by 6 bases and J by 4 bases, leaving 12 bases between them. Germline loops: CDR1 DFQATT, CDR2 SNEGSKA (reference sequence). The CDR3 here is CSARGYGYGYTF. The CDR3 DNA reads TGCAGTGCACGGGGGTATGGCTATGGCTACACCTTC.

The gene calls are TRBV11-3 and TRBJ2-5, with a possible D match to TRBD2 (6 bases). This CDR3 contains 16 residues. Per the germline V gene, CDR1 is SGHNT and CDR2 is YENEEA. With 1 base removed from V and 5 bases from J, the gap between germline ends came to 17 bases. The CDR3 region has the DNA TGTGCCAGCAGCTTAGTATCTACCCCAGGAGGGGAGACCCAGTACTTC. It translates to CASSLVSTPGGETQYF.

This clonotype was observed a handful of times. The chain is built from TRBV6-5 and TRBJ2-5; D may be TRBD2 (6 bases). V was cut by 3 bases and J by 5 bases, with 13 bases left in between. The CDR3 has 14 amino acids. The germline V gene has CDR1 MNHEY and CDR2 SVGAGI. DNA of the CDR3: TGTGCCAGCAGTTATGCTCTAGCGACTGAGACCCAGTACTTC. Translating gives CASSYALATETQYF.

This clonotype was counted only a few times. The V call is TRBV24-1, the J call TRBJ1-5; unclear D gene. Germline V gene data show CDR1 as KGHDR and CDR2 as SFDVKD. This CDR3 spans 13 amino acids. The V end was cut by 7 bases, the J end by 2 bases, with 8 bases between. The CDR3 loop reads CATRPSGNQPQHF. The CDR3 nucleotides are TGTGCCACCAGGCCAAGCGGCAATCAGCCCCAGCATTTT.

The chain carries TRBV7-9 and TRBJ2-3; D is uncertain. Germline V gene data show CDR1 as SEHNR and CDR2 as FQNEAQ (reference sequence). The CDR3 totals 11 residues. Trimming left V 5 bases short and J 3 bases short, with 3 bases between. This chain's CDR3 is CASSTTDTQYF. The CDR3 DNA sequence: TGTGCCAGCAGCACAACAGATACGCAGTATTTT.

The chain has TRBV20-1 and TRBJ1-5; D ambiguous. There are 13 residues in the CDR3. Germline V gives CDR1 DFQATT, CDR2 SNEGSKA (reference sequence). Trimming pared 3 bases from V and 5 bases from J, leaving 11 bases between. The CDR3, as DNA: TGCAGTGCTAGTTCGTCTGGTGATCAGCCCCAGCATTTT. Translating gives CSASSSGDQPQHF.

This clonotype was observed once. The chain recombines TRBV10-3 with TRBJ2-3; 7 bases are a match to TRBD1. V lost 8 bases and J lost 0; bases outside the gene matches: 8. The CDR3 is made up of 15 amino acids. Per germline, CDR1 ENHRY and CDR2 SYGVKD. CDR3 amino acids: CAIAGGRGSTDTQYF. In nucleotides, the CDR3 is TGTGCCATCGCTGGGGGCAGGGGGAGCACAGATACGCAGTATTTT.

This rearrangement joins TRBV7-2 to TRBJ1-1, with D unclear. Germline assignment: CDR1 SGHTA and CDR2 FQGNSA. V lost 0 bases to trimming and J lost 1 base, with 9 bases between them. The CDR3 has 15 residues. The CDR3 DNA reads as TGTGCCAGCAGCTTAGCGTCAGGATCGAACACTGAAGCTTTCTTT. Protein product: CASSLASGSNTEAFF.

V usage is TRBV20-1 and J usage is TRBJ2-3; D is uncertain. The germline V gene has CDR1 DFQATT and CDR2 SNEGSKA (reference sequence). The CDR3 consists of 13 residues. V lost 5 bases and J lost 1, with 10 bases in between. The CDR3 protein is CSALNQGTDTQYF. CDR3 DNA sequence: TGCAGTGCTTTGAACCAGGGCACAGATACGCAGTATTTT.

This rearrangement joins TRBV6-1 to TRBJ1-5; D is unresolved. Trimming took off 5 bases at V and 1 base at J, with 9 bases between the two ends. This CDR3 region has 14 residues. CDR1 is MNHNS and CDR2 is SASEGT in the germline V gene. Here the CDR3 DNA reads TGTGCCAGCAGTAACAAGAACAGCAATCAGCCCCAGCATTTT. It translates to CASSNKNSNQPQHF.

The chain couples TRBV7-2 to TRBJ2-1, with 16 nucleotides matching TRBD2. The trim removed 4 bases at V and 5 bases at J, leaving 14 bases unmatched. From germline, CDR1 is SGHTA and CDR2 FQGNSA. This CDR3 has 20 residues. This CDR3 is CASSSRPGLAGGTGHNEQFF. CDR3 nucleotides: TGTGCCAGCAGCTCAAGACCGGGACTAGCGGGAGGGACGGGCCACAATGAGCAGTTCTTC.

The V and J genes are TRBV15 and TRBJ1-1; tentatively, D is TRBD1 (6 bases). Germline lookup yields CDR1 LNHNV and CDR2 YYDKDF (reference sequence). V was clipped by 8 bases and J by 0 bases, with 13 bases between them. This CDR3 contains 14 residues. The CDR3: CATVAGDMNTEAFF. The CDR3, as DNA: TGTGCCACCGTAGCGGGGGACATGAACACTGAAGCTTTCTTT.

The CDR3 nucleotides are TGTGCCAGTAGTAGGACCCCGGGACAGGAGTACTATGGCTACACCTTC. Its translation is CASSRTPGQEYYGYTF. This chain links TRBV19 with TRBJ1-2, with 8 nucleotides matching TRBD1. This CDR3 region has 16 residues. Germline CDR1 and CDR2: LNHDA and SQIVND (reference sequence). V lost 4 bases and J lost 3; bases outside the gene matches: 10.

The chain has TRBV6-1 and TRBJ2-7, with 12 positions matching TRBD1. J was trimmed by 5 bases and V by 5 bases; bases with no gene match: 4. Per germline, CDR1 MNHNS and CDR2 SASEGT. This CDR3 has 14 amino acids. CDR3 sequence: CASSRDRGRNEQYF. The CDR3 DNA follows: TGTGCCAGCAGTCGGGACAGGGGGCGGAACGAGCAGTACTTC.

The gene calls are TRBV15 and TRBJ1-4; maybe TRBD1 (5 bases). V lost 1 base to trimming and J lost 4 bases, with 13 bases between them. This CDR3 region has 16 residues. CDR1 LNHNV and CDR2 YYDKDF come from the germline V gene (reference sequence). CDR3 in DNA: TGTGCCACCAGCAGAGGGGAGACAGCGGTTAATGAAAAACTGTTTTTT. Amino acids: CATSRGETAVNEKLFF.

V usage is TRBV7-3 and J usage is TRBJ2-1, with D perhaps TRBD2 (6 bases). Germline V gene data show CDR1 as SGHTA and CDR2 as FQGTGA. The CDR3 has 16 amino acids. The germline V and J ends were trimmed by 3 bases and 7 bases, with 19 bases remaining between them. This CDR3 reads CASSFSAGLSSNEQFF. The CDR3 DNA follows: TGTGCCAGCAGCTTCTCCGCGGGGCTATCGTCAAATGAGCAGTTCTTC. Based on the CDR3 plus reference TRBV7-3 and TRBJ2-1, the full variable domain is GAGVSQTPSNKVTEKGKYVELRCDPISGHTALYWYRQSLGQGPEFLIYFQGTGAADDSGLPNDRFFAVRPEGSVSTLKIQRTERGDSAVYLCASSFSAGLSSNEQFFGPGTRLTVL.

The genes are TRBV20-1 and TRBJ1-5, with D hard to call. V was trimmed by 4 bases and J by 2 bases, leaving 18 bases between them. The length of the CDR3 is 16 residues. CDR1 and CDR2 from the germline V gene are DFQATT and SNEGSKA (reference sequence). CDR3 nucleotides: TGCAGTGCTATGTCGGTCCGGGGAGGTGGCAATCAGCCCCAGCATTTT. It encodes CSAMSVRGGGNQPQHF.

This clonotype is deemed medium-sized. V gene TRBV28 combines with J gene TRBJ1-5; D uncertain. Looked up from germline, CDR1 is MDHEN and CDR2 is SYDVKM. Trimming removed 7 bases at V and 1 base at J, with 11 bases between. This CDR3 contains 14 residues. The CDR3: CASIDAGSNQPQHF. CDR3 coding DNA: TGTGCCAGCATCGATGCGGGGAGCAATCAGCCCCAGCATTTT. Looking up the rest from reference TRBV28 and TRBJ1-5 gives the full variable domain: DVKVTQSSRYLVKRTGEKVFLECVQDMDHENMFWYRQDPGLGLRLIYFSYDVKMKEKGDIPEGYSVSREKKERFSLILESASTNQTSMYLCASIDAGSNQPQHFGDGTRLSIL.